These 27 T cell receptor beta chains share one sample of origin, sequenced in a study of blood T cell repertoires in COVID-19. TCRdb keeps only in-frame clones here, not all; method: immunoSEQ multiplex PCR. The sample consists of around 120,000 clones, over 80% of them appearing once. The material sequenced was peripheral blood. Receptors originate from a woman in her 70s with acute or convalescent COVID-19.

CDR3 loop: CASSLLGVPGNTIYF. The CDR3 nucleotides are TGCGCCAGCAGCCTGCTAGGGGTACCTGGAAACACCATATATTTT. The chain links TRBV4-1 to TRBJ1-3; maybe TRBD1 (5 bases). V was trimmed by 4 bases and J by 2 bases, leaving 12 bases between them. The CDR3 has 15 amino acids. Germline V gene lookup returns CDR1 MGHRA and CDR2 YSYEKL.

The chain combines TRBV5-1 with TRBJ1-1; no firm D call. Germline values: CDR1 SGHRS, CDR2 YFSETQ. The length of the CDR3 is 15 residues. V was trimmed by 0 bases and J by 6 bases, leaving 15 bases between them. The CDR3 sequence: CASSLDVGVGAEAFF. The CDR3 DNA reads TGCGCCAGCAGCTTGGATGTCGGGGTCGGCGCTGAAGCTTTCTTT.

The rearrangement links TRBV19 to TRBJ1-3; D remains ambiguous. The CDR3 spans 16 residues. The germline gives CDR1 LNHDA, CDR2 SQIVND (reference sequence). V shed 9 bases and J shed 3 bases, with 21 bases lying between them. The CDR3 DNA sequence: TGTGCCAGCCTAGACCCGTCCTACCTCTATGGAAACACCATATATTTT. As protein: CASLDPSYLYGNTIYF.

The V and J genes are TRBV19 and TRBJ1-2, with a possible D match to TRBD1 (6 bases). The germline CDR1 and CDR2 sequences are LNHDA and SQIVND (reference sequence). Trimming pared 10 bases from V and 2 bases from J, leaving 26 bases between. This CDR3 has 17 residues. The CDR3 reads CATQIQGGANGNYGYTF. DNA for the CDR3: TGTGCCACCCAAATACAGGGCGGCGCAAATGGGAACTATGGCTACACCTTC.

The chain joins TRBV30 to TRBJ1-2; TRBD1 agrees at 8 bases. This CDR3 region has 14 residues. Germline V gene lookup returns CDR1 GTSNPN and CDR2 SVGIG (reference sequence). V was pared by 1 base and J by 2 bases, with 3 bases of the junction left unmatched. The CDR3 DNA reads TGTGCCTGGAGTGCATCAGGGGGCAACTATGGCTACACCTTC. Translated: CAWSASGGNYGYTF.

The CDR3 nucleotides read TGTGCCAGCAACCCAACAGTAAGGAGCAATCAGCCCCAGCATTTT. This encodes CASNPTVRSNQPQHF. The V and J genes are TRBV6-5 and TRBJ1-5; no reliable D call. Germline V gene lookup returns CDR1 MNHEY and CDR2 SVGAGI. Trimming removed 7 bases from V and 1 base from J, with 14 bases in between. The CDR3 spans 15 residues.

The V gene is TRBV6-6, the J gene TRBJ1-1; D unresolved. Trimming removed 6 bases at V and 0 bases at J, with 5 bases between. Germline V gives CDR1 MNHNY, CDR2 SVGAGI (reference sequence). This CDR3 has 12 amino acids. CDR3 protein: CASRALNTEAFF. CDR3 in DNA: TGTGCCAGCAGGGCATTGAACACTGAAGCTTTCTTT.

The chain is built from TRBV30 and TRBJ2-1; D might be TRBD1 (5 bases). Trimming stripped 4 bases from V and 0 bases from J, with 7 bases between. The CDR3 spans 13 residues. The germline V gene has CDR1 GTSNPN and CDR2 SVGIG (reference sequence). The CDR3 nucleotides read TGTGCCTGGACGACAGACTCCTACAATGAGCAGTTCTTC. It translates to CAWTTDSYNEQFF.

The gene calls are TRBV2 and TRBJ2-1; tentative D call: TRBD1 (5 bases). The CDR3 sequence is 15 residues long. Germline V gene lookup returns CDR1 SNHLY and CDR2 FYNNEI. The germline V and J ends were trimmed by 5 bases and 1 base, with 12 bases remaining between them. CDR3 amino acids: CASSLQGGSYNEQFF. CDR3 bases: TGTGCCAGCAGTCTCCAGGGTGGGTCCTACAATGAGCAGTTCTTC.

Note on this clone: The junction differs from germline at one of its ends, possibly a read error. The CDR3 DNA follows: TGTGCCAGCAGTCCTTTCGGAGAGGGTCGGAAAGACTTC. This encodes CASSPFGEGRKDF. The chain couples TRBV7-2 to TRBJ2-5, with D possibly matching TRBD2 (5 bases). Germline values: CDR1 SGHTA, CDR2 FQGNSA. This CDR3 is built from 13 residues.

This sequence joins TRBV5-1 and TRBJ2-3; D unresolved. The V gene's germline CDR1 is SGHRS and CDR2 YFSETQ. V was pared by 0 bases and J by 4 bases, with 12 bases between. The CDR3 is 15 residues long. The CDR3 bases are TGCGCCAGCAGCTTGGTGGGCACTTCCCCAGATACGCAGTATTTT. Its protein is CASSLVGTSPDTQYF.

The chain joins TRBV7-2 to TRBJ1-3; D not certain. Per germline, CDR1 SGHTA and CDR2 FQGNSA. The germline V and J ends were trimmed by 5 bases and 0 bases, with 14 bases remaining between them. This CDR3 is built from 16 residues. This chain's CDR3 is CASSLNPPSSGNTIYF. CDR3 in DNA: TGTGCCAGCAGCCTCAACCCTCCTAGCTCTGGAAACACCATATATTTT. The whole variable domain, filled in from reference TRBV7-2 and TRBJ1-3, reads GAGVSQSPSNKVTEKGKDVELRCDPISGHTALYWYRQSLGQGLEFLIYFQGNSAPDKSGLPSDRFSAERTGGSVSTLTIQRTQQEDSAVYLCASSLNPPSSGNTIYFGEGSWLTVV.

The chain has TRBV6-5 and TRBJ2-2; tentatively, D is TRBD2 (6 bases). CDR3 length: 15 residues. Germline V gene data show CDR1 as MNHEY and CDR2 as SVGAGI. The V end lost 2 bases, the J end lost 7 bases, and 14 bases lay between the germline ends. The chain's CDR3 is CASSYMQGGGGELFF. As DNA, the CDR3 is TGTGCCAGCAGTTACATGCAGGGAGGAGGCGGGGAGCTGTTTTTT.

This rearrangement joins TRBV19 to TRBJ1-5; D possibly corresponds to TRBD1 (5 bases). CDR1 is LNHDA, CDR2 SQIVND, per germline (reference sequence). The ends were cut back, 7 bases at V and 4 bases at J, with 11 bases in the middle. The CDR3 has 13 amino acids. This chain's CDR3 is CASKGEGNQPQHF. CDR3 coding DNA: TGTGCCAGTAAAGGGGAAGGGAATCAGCCCCAGCATTTT. The whole variable domain, remainder taken from reference TRBV19 and TRBJ1-5, is DGGITQSPKYLFRKEGQNVTLSCEQNLNHDAMYWYRQDPGQGLRLIYYSQIVNDFQKGDIAEGYSVSREKKESFPLTVTSAQKNPTAFYLCASKGEGNQPQHFGDGTRLSIL.

The gene calls are TRBV5-5 and TRBJ1-2, with D possibly matching TRBD1 (5 bases). Trimming shortened V by 4 bases and J by 8 bases, and 18 bases separated the two germline ends. The CDR3 covers 14 residues. Germline V lookup: CDR1 SGHKS, CDR2 YYEKEE (reference sequence). The CDR3 nucleotides read TGTGCCAGCAGCCTCACATCCCAGGGAGGGGGCTACACCTTC. It codes for CASSLTSQGGGYTF.

The chain has TRBV7-9 and TRBJ1-4; D is perhaps TRBD1 (5 bases). The CDR3 has 18 residues. Germline CDR1 SEHNR, CDR2 FQNEAQ (reference sequence). Trimming pared 5 bases from V and 2 bases from J, leaving 21 bases between. As DNA, the CDR3 is TGTGCCAGCAGCGGAAGGAACAGGCTCCTTGCGACTAATGAAAAACTGTTTTTT. Translation: CASSGRNRLLATNEKLFF.

This clone was counted a single time. The CDR3 region has the DNA TGCGCCAGCAGCTTGGGGACTAGCGGAGACTCCTACAATGAGCAGTTCTTC. Translated, it gives CASSLGTSGDSYNEQFF. This chain connects TRBV5-1 to TRBJ2-1, with 10 bases aligning to TRBD2. The V segment lost 0 bases and the J segment 0 bases; nucleotides outside the gene matches: 3. Germline V gene lookup returns CDR1 SGHRS and CDR2 YFSETQ. The CDR3 runs 17 residues.

The sample holds a few counts of this clone. The chain joins TRBV5-4 to TRBJ2-7; D uncertain. CDR1 is SGHNT and CDR2 is YYREEE in the germline V gene (reference sequence). This CDR3 is built from 14 residues. V lost 5 bases and J lost 4, with 16 bases in between. CDR3 bases: TGTGCCAGCAGATCAGACTCTGCGGTATACGAGCAGTACTTC. Amino acid sequence: CASRSDSAVYEQYF.

V and J are TRBV2 and TRBJ1-1; possible D gene TRBD1, 5 bases. Trimming left V 6 bases short and J 0 bases short, with 8 bases between. Per the germline V gene, CDR1 is SNHLY and CDR2 is FYNNEI. The CDR3 spans 13 residues. CDR3 coding DNA: TGTGCCAGCAGCGAACAGGTGAACACTGAAGCTTTCTTT. Translating gives CASSEQVNTEAFF.

This clone showed up just once. Here the CDR3 reads CATTPQGALGAFF. CDR3 coding DNA: TGTGCCACTACTCCACAGGGAGCCTTGGGAGCTTTCTTT. This sequence joins TRBV19 and TRBJ1-1; possible D gene TRBD1, 6 bases. V was cut by 10 bases and J by 10 bases, with 22 bases left in between. CDR3 size: 13 residues. Germline V gives CDR1 LNHDA, CDR2 SQIVND (reference sequence).

The chain combines TRBV5-1 with TRBJ1-6; TRBD1 matches at 7 bases. The CDR3 spans 15 residues. Germline lookup yields CDR1 SGHRS and CDR2 YFSETQ. V trimming: 2 bases; J trimming: 6 bases; junction bases outside the gene matches: 5. The CDR3 reads CASSFAGDSNSPLHF. The CDR3 DNA reads as TGCGCCAGCAGCTTTGCCGGGGACAGTAATTCACCCCTCCACTTT.

The chain recombines TRBV27 with TRBJ2-3, with unresolved D. Germline V gene lookup returns CDR1 MNHEY and CDR2 SMNVEV (reference sequence). This CDR3 has 14 residues. V lost 0 bases to trimming and J lost 3 bases, with 7 bases between them. CDR3 nucleotide sequence: TGTGCCAGCAGTTTATCGACACCAACAGATACGCAGTATTTT. This translates into CASSLSTPTDTQYF.

The V call is TRBV21-1, the J call TRBJ2-2; TRBD2 is the table's D call and was not checked against the DNA. TRBV21-1 is given as a pseudogene. The CDR3 is made up of 18 amino acids. CDR3 residues: CASSKNPRAPGEAGELFF. Written as DNA, the CDR3 is TGTGCCAGCAGCAAGAACCCGAGGGCGCCGGGGGAGGCCGGGGAGCTGTTTTTT.

The chain combines TRBV6-5 with TRBJ1-3; D gene ambiguous. CDR1 is MNHEY and CDR2 is SVGAGI in the germline V gene. The CDR3 covers 11 residues. V lost 4 bases and J lost 8, with 6 bases in between. DNA of the CDR3: TGTGCCAGCAGTTTGGGCGACACCATATATTTT. Translation gives CASSLGDTIYF.

The chain combines TRBV19 with TRBJ1-5; D call uncertain. Trimming pared 5 bases from V and 0 bases from J, leaving 8 bases between. Germline V CDR1 and CDR2: LNHDA, SQIVND (reference sequence). The CDR3 runs to 14 residues. The CDR3 here is CASSYLSSNQPQHF. DNA for the CDR3: TGTGCCAGTAGTTACCTCAGTAGCAATCAGCCCCAGCATTTT.

The chain uses TRBV18 and TRBJ1-1, with a weak D call TRBD1 (6 bases). Germline-derived CDR1 and CDR2 are KGHSH and LQKENI. The CDR3 covers 15 residues. V was cut by 3 bases and J by 0 bases, with 11 bases left in between. CDR3 residues: CASSPQGDMNTEAFF. The CDR3 bases are TGTGCCAGCTCACCCCAAGGGGACATGAACACTGAAGCTTTCTTT.

The chain uses TRBV7-2 and TRBJ2-7; 10 bases are a match to TRBD1. CDR1 is SGHTA and CDR2 is FQGNSA in the germline V gene. The J segment lost 2 bases and the V segment lost 1 base, leaving 5 bases of the junction unmatched. The CDR3 loop spans 16 amino acids. This CDR3 reads CASSLVGTGVPYEQYF. CDR3 bases: TGTGCCAGCAGCTTAGTAGGGACAGGGGTTCCCTACGAGCAGTACTTC.